The rows below give T cell receptor beta chains drawn from one sample of a study of T cell repertoires in cytomegalovirus infection. The antigens of these receptors remain unknown. MiXCR, applied by TCRdb to the reads, yields one record per CDR3 protein. The sample has around 710,000 distinct CDR3 sequences; about 29% are singletons. Sequenced material: cultured CD8+ T cells from PBMCs, taken from culture after CMV antigen stimulation. These receptors originate from a human donor in good health (CMV status not recorded). Some clones in this sample may be carry-over from other donors' samples. CDR3s include the opening cysteine and the closing phenylalanine or tryptophan. Each record gives: clone size, J gene, D gene, V gene, CDR3 DNA, CDR3 protein. A D gene is named only where the DNA matches it firmly. Clone sizes are given selectively: once, few, many, or a class where the clone is expanded.

>many|TRBJ1-1|.|TRBV12-3/TRBV12-4
TGTGCCAGCAGTCCCCGCGTCCTGATGAACACTGAAGCTTTCTTT
CASSPRVLMNTEAFF
>.|TRBJ2-5|TRBD2|TRBV7-9
TGTGCCAGCAGCTCCAGACTAGCGGAAAGGACCCAGTACTTC
CASSSRLAERTQYF
>.|TRBJ2-7|.|TRBV29-1
TGCAGCGTTGAAGAGGAAGGAGACTACGAGCAGTACTTC
CSVEEEGDYEQYF
>.|TRBJ1-2|.|TRBV7-9
TGTGCCAGCAGCTTAGAGGGGGGACGGAACTATGGCTACACCTTC
CASSLEGGRNYGYTF
>.|TRBJ2-6|.|TRBV6-2/TRBV6-3
TGTGCCAGCAGTTACTCGCGGGCTGGGGCCAACGTCCTGACTTTC
CASSYSRAGANVLTF
>.|TRBJ1-5|.|TRBV7-9
TGTGCCAGCAGTTCGGGCGTTCAGCCCCAGCATTTT
CASSSGVQPQHF
>.|TRBJ1-2|.|TRBV12-3/TRBV12-4
TGTGCCAGCAGTCATTACAGGGTAGACAGCTATGGCTACACCTTC
CASSHYRVDSYGYTF
>.|TRBJ1-3|.|TRBV7-7
TGTGCTAGCAGCTTGACACAGTTTAGCAACACCATATATTTT
CASSLTQFSNTIYF
>few|TRBJ1-5|TRBD1|TRBV5-6
TGTGCCAGCAGTCGCGGGACAGGGGTCAATCAGCCCCAGCATTTT
CASSRGTGVNQPQHF
>.|TRBJ2-5|TRBD1|TRBV6-6
TGTGCCAGCAGTTACCAGGACAGGGCGGATAAAGAGACCCAGTACTTC
CASSYQDRADKETQYF
>.|TRBJ2-7|.|TRBV6-6
TGTGGCAGCAGTTACGGTGGCGACGAGCAGTACTTC
CGSSYGGDEQYF
>.|TRBJ2-1|TRBD2|TRBV12-3/TRBV12-4
TGTGCCAGCAGCCTCCGGGGGGGCTTGGGCCATGAGCAGTTCTTC
CASSLRGGLGHEQFF
>few|TRBJ2-5|.|TRBV14
TGTGCCAGCAGCCAAGGTTGGGTGATTGACGACAAAAGCGGCGAGACCCAGTACTTC
CASSQGWVIDDKSGETQYF
>few|TRBJ2-1|.|TRBV27
TGTGCCAGCAGTTTTCAGGTGGACTACAATGAGCAGTTCTTC
CASSFQVDYNEQFF
>.|TRBJ1-5|.|TRBV27
TGTGCCAGCAGTTTGGGGGCGGGATTGTTGAATCAGCCCCAGCATTTT
CASSLGAGLLNQPQHF
>once|TRBJ2-1|.|TRBV27
TGTGCCAGCAGTTTAATCGGAAATTGGAATGAGCAGTTCTTC
CASSLIGNWNEQFF